This T cell receptor (beta chain) was retrieved from a study of OX40 agonist ivuxolimab in advanced cancers. Sequencing used immunoSEQ multiplex PCR; TCRdb keeps in-frame clones, though not all of them. The data show approximately 14,000 clones, with around three quarters seen just once and around a third held by the top ten. V shed 3 bases, J shed 5 bases, and the junction held 5 bases outside the gene matches. Per the germline V gene, CDR1 is SGHKS and CDR2 is YYEKEE (reference sequence). There are 14 residues in the CDR3. This chain connects TRBV5-5 to TRBJ2-5; 9 nucleotides agree with TRBD2. The TCR was taken from an adult with an advanced solid tumor such as melanoma, head and neck, liver or kidney cancer. This material consisted of CD4+ or CD8+ T cells sorted from blood, taken in a trial of the OX40 agonist ivuxolimab. The CDR3 sequence: CASSWSAGGETQYF. The CDR3 DNA follows: TGTGCCAGCAGCTGGTCGGCGGGAGGGGAGACCCAGTACTTC. The variable domain in full, with the rest retrieved from reference TRBV5-5 and TRBJ2-5, is DAGVTQSPTHLIKTRGQQVTLRCSPISGHKSVSWYQQVLGQGPQFIFQYYEKEERGRGNFPDRFSARQFPNYSSELNVNALLLGDSALYLCASSWSAGGETQYFGPGTRLLVL.